This TCR beta chain was sequenced in a study of Graves' ophthalmopathy and Graves' hyperthyroidism. Study information: Peripheral blood sampling preceded any treatment and occurred at initial diagnosis.

Lactation, pregnancy, uncontrolled infections and other autoimmune diseases were all grounds for excluding patients. Researchers took RNA transcripts and amplified TCR beta CDR3 regions from them. Following a first-round RT-PCR that used HTBI primers, a second-round multiplex PCR was carried out. TCRdb re-derived calls from the multiplex PCR reads in MiXCR, one entry per CDR3 protein. The sample yields some 750,000 distinct CDR3 sequences, roughly 40% seen once. In this sample, this clonotype turned up many times. Its antigen is still unknown. Study findings and constraints: Blood also contained most of the expanded thyroid clonotypes above 0.001 frequency.

The J segment lost 0 bases and the V segment lost 3 bases, leaving 4 bases of the junction unmatched. The CDR3 contains 15 residues. The germline gives CDR1 ENHRY, CDR2 SYGVKD. The TCR was taken from an adult man with Graves' ophthalmopathy. The sample was peripheral blood. This chain joins TRBV10-3 and TRBJ2-7; TRBD1 matches 8 bases. The CDR3 DNA sequence: TGTGCCATCAGTGATGGGCAGGGGGCCTCCTACGAGCAGTACTTC. Its translation: CAISDGQGASYEQYF.